This T cell receptor beta chain was sequenced for a study of T cells after posttransplantation cyclophosphamide. Study results and limitations: Recipient CMV seropositivity and CMV reactivation strongly tracked TRB clonality. Later post-transplant blood repertoires were often dominated by donor CD8+ memory clones. Blood and skin or GI T cell repertoires showed limited TRB overlap.

A marrow graft followed busulfan-fludarabine conditioning, with cyclophosphamide on days +3 and +4. Note on this clone: Its antigen is not known.

Profiling relied on immunoSEQ multiplex PCR, and the TCRdb table lists in-frame clones only, not all of them. The sample holds about 19,000 clones; under 80% are singletons and the top ten take 27%. The source was PBMCs, collected after an allogeneic stem cell transplant with post-transplant cyclophosphamide. The receptor was isolated from a male patient aged 30 to 40 who received an allogeneic stem cell transplant from a related donor, was CMV-positive, and had acute GVHD only. T cells may partly derive from the graft donor.

This chain's CDR3 is CASSLVRETQYF. The CDR3, as DNA: TGTGCCAGCAGCTTGGTGAGAGAGACCCAGTACTTC. The V gene is TRBV5-6, the J gene TRBJ2-5; no firm D call. The CDR3 length is 12 residues. The germline V and J ends were trimmed by 0 bases and 4 bases, with 4 bases remaining between them. Germline V CDR1 and CDR2: SGHDT, YYEEEE.